The T cell receptor (beta chain) under discussion was sequenced for a study of control samples from healthy donors and cancer patients. The method was immunoSEQ multiplex PCR; TCRdb's version includes in-frame clones alone and lacks a portion of them. This table holds 85,000 to 100,000 clones, approximately 93% found once. The receptor's source is a man between 18 and 29 years old in good health. Sequenced input: blood.

The CDR3 DNA is TGTGCCAGCAGCCAAGATTGGGGGACAGTAAACTATGGCTACACCTTC. Its protein is CASSQDWGTVNYGYTF. The chain is built from TRBV4-2 and TRBJ1-2, with 7 nucleotides matching TRBD1. The trim removed 0 bases at V and 2 bases at J, leaving 6 bases unmatched. The germline V gene has CDR1 LGHNA and CDR2 YNFKEQ. The CDR3 is 16 amino acids.